The 5 T cell receptor beta chains given below trace back to one sample, sequenced in a study of T cell responses to AZD1222 COVID-19 vaccine. Produced via immunoSEQ multiplex PCR; TCRdb's table is partial and in-frame only. Here the sample spans 130,000 or so clones, more than 80% being singletons. This specimen was peripheral blood, taken on day 0 of MenACWY control vaccination. Every receptor here comes from an adult in good health.

The V and J genes are TRBV3-1 (or the pseudogene TRBV3-2) and TRBJ1-2; D unclear. Deletions cut 5 bases from V and 4 bases from J, with 14 bases between. The germline gives CDR1 LGHDT, CDR2 YNNKEL (reference sequence). The CDR3 runs 14 residues. The CDR3 DNA sequence: TGTGCCAGCAGCTCACGGAGGACGGGCTATGGCTACACCTTC. Protein sequence: CASSSRRTGYGYTF.

V and J are TRBV3-1 (or the pseudogene TRBV3-2) and TRBJ2-5; 12 nucleotides agree with TRBD2. CDR1 is LGHDT, CDR2 YNNKEL, per germline (reference sequence). The V gene end was trimmed by 4 bases and the J gene end by 1 base; junction bases not matched to a gene: 4. This CDR3 is built from 16 residues. The CDR3 reads CASSPRLAGAQETQYF. CDR3 in DNA: TGTGCCAGCAGCCCCCGACTAGCGGGGGCCCAAGAGACCCAGTACTTC.

Concerning this clone itself: This sample includes further DNA sequences coding for the same CDR3. This chain connects TRBV12-3 or TRBV12-4 to TRBJ1-1; D is perhaps TRBD1 (5 bases). V lost 3 bases and J lost 5, with 7 bases in between. The CDR3 contains 12 residues. In DNA, the CDR3 is TGTGCCAGCAGTTTCGGGGGAACTGAAGCTTTCTTT. Its translation: CASSFGGTEAFF.

V is TRBV5-1 and J is TRBJ2-3; D remains ambiguous. This CDR3 spans 13 amino acids. V was trimmed by 2 bases and J by 3 bases, leaving 7 bases between them. The germline gives CDR1 SGHRS, CDR2 YFSETQ. The DNA of the CDR3 is TGCGCCAGCAGCTTCGGTCAAACAGATACGCAGTATTTT. This codes for CASSFGQTDTQYF.

The CDR3 sequence is CASSLGPFSNQPQHF. The DNA of the CDR3 is TGTGCCAGCAGCTTAGGCCCCTTCAGCAATCAGCCCCAGCATTTT. The chain links TRBV7-2 to TRBJ1-5; D is undetermined. Germline assignment: CDR1 SGHTA and CDR2 FQGNSA. The CDR3 runs to 15 residues. Trimming took off 1 base at V and 1 base at J, with 8 bases between the two ends.